Given below is one T cell receptor (beta chain) in context. The protocol was immunoSEQ multiplex PCR, while the TCRdb copy is restricted to in-frame clones and leaves out a portion. Of 55,000 to 70,000 clones listed, about 89% were seen once; the top ten hold under 14%. These data belong to a study of lymphopenia after photon versus proton radiotherapy. With 3 bases removed from V and 2 bases from J, the gap between germline ends came to 11 bases. Germline V CDR1 and CDR2: MNHNS, SASEGT. The CDR3 has 15 residues. The sequence derives from a man older than 75 with esophageal cancer. The chain has TRBV6-1 and TRBJ2-1; D might be TRBD2 (5 bases). Source: peripheral blood, taken from a patient treated with proton-based radiotherapy. The CDR3 region is CASSDGSIPYNEQFF. CDR3 DNA sequence: TGTGCCAGCAGTGATGGGAGCATCCCCTACAATGAGCAGTTCTTC.